Below, 17 T cell receptor beta chains from the same sample are listed, as sequenced in a study of blood T cell repertoires in COVID-19. Assay used: immunoSEQ multiplex PCR; TCRdb lists only in-frame clones, some missing. The sample consists of roughly 280,000 clones, more than 85% of them appearing once. Material: PBMCs or T cells enriched from blood (not recorded which). The receptors were sampled from a man aged 35 to 55 who had been exposed to COVID-19.

V gene TRBV30 combines with J gene TRBJ2-5; 9 bases are shared with TRBD1. The germline V gene encodes CDR1 GTSNPN and CDR2 SVGIG (reference sequence). This CDR3 is 14 amino acids long. Losses at the gene ends were 4 bases for V and 5 bases for J; bases not matched to a gene: 8. DNA for the CDR3: TGTGCCTGGAAAAAACAGGGGGCAAAGGAGACCCAGTACTTC. Protein: CAWKKQGAKETQYF.

This clone was counted between two and nine times. The J gene is TRBJ2-5, the V gene TRBV7-9; 7 nucleotides line up with TRBD1. CDR3 length: 14 amino acids. V shed 5 bases and J 5 bases; nucleotides not matched to a gene: 8. Per germline, CDR1 SEHNR and CDR2 FQNEAQ (reference sequence). CDR3 DNA sequence: TGTGCCAGCAGCATAAGGGGGCGCGAGGAGACCCAGTACTTC. It encodes CASSIRGREETQYF.

J is TRBJ1-3 and V is TRBV30; a weak D match, TRBD1 (5 bases). Per the germline V gene, CDR1 is GTSNPN and CDR2 is SVGIG (reference sequence). The length of the CDR3 is 16 residues. With 0 bases removed from V and 4 bases from J, the gap between germline ends came to 16 bases. CDR3 amino acids: CAWSVVGPFKGNTIYF. In DNA, the CDR3 is TGTGCCTGGAGTGTCGTGGGGCCATTCAAAGGAAACACCATATATTTT.

The V and J genes are TRBV19 and TRBJ2-7; 13 bases fit TRBD2. Per the germline V gene, CDR1 is LNHDA and CDR2 is SQIVND (reference sequence). CDR3 size: 18 residues. With V trimmed by 1 base and J by 5 bases, 11 bases remained unmatched. The CDR3: CASSIALTSGRMTDEQYF. The CDR3 DNA follows: TGTGCCAGTAGTATAGCCCTGACTAGCGGGAGGATGACTGACGAGCAGTACTTC.

The rearrangement links TRBV7-6 to TRBJ2-3; tentatively, D is TRBD1 (6 bases). Looked up from germline, CDR1 is SGHVS and CDR2 is FNYEAQ. V was trimmed by 5 bases and J by 2 bases, leaving 17 bases between them. The CDR3 contains 16 residues. CDR3 sequence (DNA): TGTGCCAGCAGCCCTAGTGGTTGGGGGCCCACAGATACGCAGTATTTT. Its translation is CASSPSGWGPTDTQYF. The variable domain in full, with the rest retrieved from reference TRBV7-6 and TRBJ2-3, is GAGVSQSPRYKVTKRGQDVALRCDPISGHVSLYWYRQALGQGPEFLTYFNYEAQQDKSGLPNDRFSAERPEGSISTLTIQRTEQRDSAMYRCASSPSGWGPTDTQYFGPGTRLTVL.

V is TRBV4-3 and J is TRBJ2-3; D is unresolved. The CDR3 length is 15 residues. The germline V and J ends were trimmed by 1 base and 0 bases, with 8 bases remaining between them. Germline V gene sequence: CDR1 LGHNA, CDR2 YSLEER. CDR3 DNA sequence: TGCGCCAGCAGCCAAGGACACGGTAGCACAGATACGCAGTATTTT. Residues: CASSQGHGSTDTQYF.

The chain links TRBV10-3 to TRBJ1-2; D is ambiguous. V lost 3 bases, J lost 6 bases, and 23 bases lay in between. CDR3 length equals 17 residues. Germline CDR1 and CDR2: ENHRY and SYGVKD. The CDR3 protein is CAISESTPGWEKDGYTF. In DNA form, the CDR3 reads TGTGCCATCAGTGAATCGACGCCGGGATGGGAAAAGGATGGCTACACCTTC.

The V gene is TRBV11-2, the J gene TRBJ2-7; a weak D match, TRBD1 (6 bases). In germline, CDR1 is SGHAT, CDR2 FQNNGV. Trimming took 1 base from V and 4 from J, leaving 23 bases between them. The CDR3 is made up of 18 amino acids. The CDR3 is CASSLGVYYRVSVYEQYF. The CDR3 DNA reads as TGTGCCAGCAGCTTAGGAGTCTATTACAGGGTCAGCGTTTACGAGCAGTACTTC.

The chain uses TRBV15 and TRBJ1-2, with D perhaps TRBD1 (5 bases). This CDR3 contains 16 residues. V lost 0 bases to trimming and J lost 2 bases, with 13 bases between them. Germline CDR1 reads LNHNV; CDR2 reads YYDKDF (reference sequence). CDR3: CATSRDLGVSNYGYTF. As DNA, the CDR3 is TGTGCCACCAGCAGAGATCTAGGGGTCAGCAACTATGGCTACACCTTC.

This chain links TRBV3-1 (or the pseudogene TRBV3-2) with TRBJ2-7; tentative D call: TRBD2 (6 bases). Germline V lookup: CDR1 LGHDT, CDR2 YNNKEL (reference sequence). The CDR3 has 14 amino acids. V was clipped by 1 base and J by 3 bases, with 10 bases between them. The CDR3 DNA is TGTGCCAGCAGCCAAGCGGGACTCATCTACGAGCAGTACTTC. This sequence encodes CASSQAGLIYEQYF.

V is TRBV27 and J is TRBJ1-1, with D perhaps matching TRBD1 (6 bases). The CDR3 loop spans 14 amino acids. Germline CDR1 MNHEY, CDR2 SMNVEV (reference sequence). V lost 4 bases and J lost 6, with 15 bases in between. The DNA for the CDR3 is TGTGCCAGCAGTTCTCAGGGGCGGTTGGCTGAAGCTTTCTTT. This codes for CASSSQGRLAEAFF.

The V gene is TRBV11-3, the J gene TRBJ2-2; 7 bases are shared with TRBD1. Trimming at V came to 3 bases and at J to 2 bases, leaving 3 bases not matched to a gene. The CDR3 consists of 15 residues. Germline V lookup: CDR1 SGHNT, CDR2 YENEEA. The CDR3 coding sequence is TGTGCCAGCAGCTTGAGGGGGCAAAACACCGGGGAGCTGTTTTTT. Its protein product is CASSLRGQNTGELFF.

The chain combines TRBV2 with TRBJ2-1; 10 bases align to TRBD1. The V segment lost 7 bases and the J segment 8 bases; nucleotides outside the gene matches: 8. The CDR3 totals 14 residues. Looked up from germline, CDR1 is SNHLY and CDR2 is FYNNEI. The CDR3 loop reads CASTRDRGLDEQFF. CDR3 DNA sequence: TGTGCCAGCACTCGGGACAGGGGTCTCGATGAGCAGTTCTTC. The variable domain in full, completed from reference TRBV2 and TRBJ2-1, reads EPEVTQTPSHQVTQMGQEVILRCVPISNHLYFYWYRQILGQKVEFLVSFYNNEISEKSEIFDDQFSVERPDGSNFTLKIRSTKLEDSAMYFCASTRDRGLDEQFFGPGTRLTVL.

This chain links TRBV12-3 or TRBV12-4 with TRBJ1-5, with TRBD1 matching over 7 bases. Losses at the gene ends were 1 base for V and 6 bases for J; bases not matched to a gene: 0. This CDR3 has 13 residues. The CDR3 DNA follows: TGTGCCAGCAGTTTAGACAGGGGTCAGCCCCAGCATTTT. Protein: CASSLDRGQPQHF.

The J gene is TRBJ1-1, the V gene TRBV7-3, with D tentatively TRBD1 (6 bases). Germline CDR1 is SGHTA and CDR2 is FQGTGA. There are 14 residues in the CDR3. Trimming took off 5 bases at V and 3 bases at J, with 13 bases between the two ends. CDR3: CASSPQGRDTEAFF. The CDR3 DNA is TGTGCCAGCAGCCCACAGGGTCGGGACACTGAAGCTTTCTTT.

The J gene is TRBJ2-3, the V gene TRBV28, with 10 bases identical to TRBD1. This CDR3 is 14 amino acids long. Germline values: CDR1 MDHEN, CDR2 SYDVKM. With V trimmed by 11 bases and J by 2 bases, 7 bases remained unmatched. The CDR3 protein is CAEGDRGHTDTQYF. DNA of the CDR3: TGTGCCGAGGGGGACAGGGGTCACACAGATACGCAGTATTTT.

CDR3 sequence reads: CASSSPLEALDTQYF. CDR3 DNA sequence: TGTGCCAGCAGCTCACCTTTAGAGGCGTTAGATACGCAGTATTTT. The chain has TRBV11-2 and TRBJ2-3; D not resolved. The CDR3 sequence is 15 residues long. CDR1 is SGHAT, CDR2 FQNNGV, per germline. V lost 4 bases and J lost 5, with 16 bases in between.